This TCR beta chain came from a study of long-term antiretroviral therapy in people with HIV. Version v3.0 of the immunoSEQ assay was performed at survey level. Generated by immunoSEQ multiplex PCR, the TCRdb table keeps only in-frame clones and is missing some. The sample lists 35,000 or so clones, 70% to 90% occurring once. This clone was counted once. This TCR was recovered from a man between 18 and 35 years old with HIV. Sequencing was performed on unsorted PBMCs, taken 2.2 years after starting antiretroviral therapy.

The DNA for the CDR3 is TGTGCCTGGACCATTAAGGGATACAATGAGCAGTTCTTC. Its protein product is CAWTIKGYNEQFF. V is TRBV30 and J is TRBJ2-1; no definite D call. The CDR3 loop spans 13 amino acids. From germline, CDR1 is GTSNPN and CDR2 SVGIG (reference sequence). V lost 4 bases and J lost 4, with 11 bases in between.